This T cell receptor (beta chain) came from a study of cytomegalovirus exposure and HLA in healthy donors. Whole-study findings and limits: The authors reported that TCR beta sequences could predict HLA-A and HLA-B alleles. These predictions were accurate for most subjects in the first cohort. Most of the CMV-associated TCR beta chains (in a later analysis) appeared to be HLA-restricted. It was taken for granted in presence/absence analyses that sequencing depth across donors was roughly uniform.

In the PCR, 60 Vbeta and 13 Jbeta primers were used. Clones were sequenced by immunoSEQ multiplex PCR, and TCRdb holds only the in-frame ones, with some missing. The sample data list tens of thousands of clones. With respect to this clone: No antigen is known for it.

The sequenced sample was PBMCs. The clonotype originates from a woman aged 40 to 49 in good health and CMV-seropositive.

CDR3 DNA: TGCGCCAGCAGCCAAGATCAGGCTGAAGATGGGTCACCCCTCCACTTT. Its protein product is CASSQDQAEDGSPLHF. This chain connects TRBV4-3 to TRBJ1-6, with D unclear. V lost 0 bases, J lost 10 bases, and 16 bases lay in between. This CDR3 is 16 amino acids long. The germline gives CDR1 LGHNA, CDR2 YSLEER.